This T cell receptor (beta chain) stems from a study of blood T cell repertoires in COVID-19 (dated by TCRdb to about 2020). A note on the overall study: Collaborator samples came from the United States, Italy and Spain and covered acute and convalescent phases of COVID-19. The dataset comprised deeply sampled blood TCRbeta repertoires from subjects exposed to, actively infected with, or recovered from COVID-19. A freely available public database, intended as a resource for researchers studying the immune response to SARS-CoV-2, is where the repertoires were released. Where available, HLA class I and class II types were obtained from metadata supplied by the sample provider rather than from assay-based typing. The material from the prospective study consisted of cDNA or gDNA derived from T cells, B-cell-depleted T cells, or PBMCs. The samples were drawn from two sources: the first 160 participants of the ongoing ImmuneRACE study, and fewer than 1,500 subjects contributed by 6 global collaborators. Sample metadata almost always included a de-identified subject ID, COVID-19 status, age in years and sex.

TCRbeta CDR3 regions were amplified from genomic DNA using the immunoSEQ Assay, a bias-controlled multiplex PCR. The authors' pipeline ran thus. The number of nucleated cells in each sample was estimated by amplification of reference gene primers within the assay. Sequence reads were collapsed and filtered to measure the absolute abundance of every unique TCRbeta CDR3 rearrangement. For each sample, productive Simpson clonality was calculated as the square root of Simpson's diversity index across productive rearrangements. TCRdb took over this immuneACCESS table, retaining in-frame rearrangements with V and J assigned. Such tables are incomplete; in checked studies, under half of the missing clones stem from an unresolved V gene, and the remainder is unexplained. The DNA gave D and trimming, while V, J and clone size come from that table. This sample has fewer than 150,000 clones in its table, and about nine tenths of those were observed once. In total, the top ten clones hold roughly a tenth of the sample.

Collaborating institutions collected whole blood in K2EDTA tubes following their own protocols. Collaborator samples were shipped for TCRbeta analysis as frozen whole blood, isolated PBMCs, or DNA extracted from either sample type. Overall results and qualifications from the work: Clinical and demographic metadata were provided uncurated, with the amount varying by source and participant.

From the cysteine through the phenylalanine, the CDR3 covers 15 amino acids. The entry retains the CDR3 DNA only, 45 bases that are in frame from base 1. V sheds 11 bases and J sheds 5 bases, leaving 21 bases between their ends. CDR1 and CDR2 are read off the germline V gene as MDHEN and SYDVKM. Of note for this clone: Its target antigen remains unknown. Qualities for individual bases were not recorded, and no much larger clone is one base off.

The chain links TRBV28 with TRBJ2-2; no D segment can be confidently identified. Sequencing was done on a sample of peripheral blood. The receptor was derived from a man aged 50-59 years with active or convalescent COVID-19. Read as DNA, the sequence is TGTGCCGCCCGCCCTCGACACCTGTGGACCGGGGAGCTGTTTTTT. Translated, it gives CAARPRHLWTGELFF.